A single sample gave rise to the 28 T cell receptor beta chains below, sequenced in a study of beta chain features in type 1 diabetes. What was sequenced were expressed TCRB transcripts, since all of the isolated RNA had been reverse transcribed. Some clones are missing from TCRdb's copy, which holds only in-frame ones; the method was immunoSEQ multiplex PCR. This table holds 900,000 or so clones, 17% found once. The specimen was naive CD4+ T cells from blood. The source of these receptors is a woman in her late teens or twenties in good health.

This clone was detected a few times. The CDR3 DNA reads as TGTGCCAGCAGCTTGGCAGGGGGCCAAGAGACCCAGTACTTC. Translation gives CASSLAGGQETQYF. The rearrangement joins TRBV5-4 to TRBJ2-5; 7 positions match TRBD1. The CDR3 length is 14 residues. V gave up 0 bases and J gave up 1 base; unmatched junction bases: 0. Looked up from germline, CDR1 is SGHNT and CDR2 is YYREEE (reference sequence).

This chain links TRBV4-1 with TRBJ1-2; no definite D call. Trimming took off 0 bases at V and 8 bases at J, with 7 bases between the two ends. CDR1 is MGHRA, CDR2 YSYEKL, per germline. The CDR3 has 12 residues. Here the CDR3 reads CASSQEGFGYTF. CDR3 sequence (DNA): TGCGCCAGCAGCCAAGAAGGGTTCGGCTACACCTTC.

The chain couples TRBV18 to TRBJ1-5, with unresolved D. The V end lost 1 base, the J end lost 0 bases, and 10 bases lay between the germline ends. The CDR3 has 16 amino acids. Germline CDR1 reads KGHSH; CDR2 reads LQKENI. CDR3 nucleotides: TGTGCCAGCTCACCACGACTTGGCGATAGCAATCAGCCCCAGCATTTT. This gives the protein CASSPRLGDSNQPQHF.

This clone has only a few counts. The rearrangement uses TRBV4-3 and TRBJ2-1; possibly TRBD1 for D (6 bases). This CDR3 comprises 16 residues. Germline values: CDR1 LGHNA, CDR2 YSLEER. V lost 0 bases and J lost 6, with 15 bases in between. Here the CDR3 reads CASSQERRDTGNEQFF. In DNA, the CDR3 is TGCGCCAGCAGCCAAGAGAGAAGGGACACGGGCAATGAGCAGTTCTTC.

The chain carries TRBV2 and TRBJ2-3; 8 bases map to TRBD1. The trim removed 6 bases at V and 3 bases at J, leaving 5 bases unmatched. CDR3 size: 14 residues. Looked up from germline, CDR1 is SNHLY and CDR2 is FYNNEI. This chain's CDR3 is CASSRDRTTDTQYF. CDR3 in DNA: TGTGCCAGCAGCCGGGACAGGACGACAGATACGCAGTATTTT.

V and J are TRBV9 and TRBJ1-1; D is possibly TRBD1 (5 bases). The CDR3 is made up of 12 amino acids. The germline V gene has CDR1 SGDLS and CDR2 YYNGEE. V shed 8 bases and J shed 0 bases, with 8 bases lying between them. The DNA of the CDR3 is TGTGCCAGTGGGGGACTGAACACTGAAGCTTTCTTT. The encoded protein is CASGGLNTEAFF.

The CDR3 region is CASSPGQGADQPQHF. CDR3 sequence (DNA): TGCGCCAGCAGCCCCGGACAGGGGGCGGATCAGCCCCAGCATTTT. V gene TRBV5-1 combines with J gene TRBJ1-5, with 11 nucleotides matching TRBD1. The CDR3 has 15 residues. Germline CDR1 SGHRS, CDR2 YFSETQ. V lost 4 bases, J lost 5 bases, and 5 bases stayed unmatched. Looking up the rest from reference TRBV5-1 and TRBJ1-5 gives the full variable domain: KAGVTQTPRYLIKTRGQQVTLSCSPISGHRSVSWYQQTPGQGLQFLFEYFSETQRNKGNFPGRFSGRQFSNSRSEMNVSTLELGDSALYLCASSPGQGADQPQHFGDGTRLSIL.

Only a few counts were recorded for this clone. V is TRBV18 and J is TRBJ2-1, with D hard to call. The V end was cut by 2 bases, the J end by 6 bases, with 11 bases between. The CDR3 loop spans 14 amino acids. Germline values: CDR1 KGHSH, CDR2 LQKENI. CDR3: CASSPFFFSNEQFF. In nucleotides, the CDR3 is TGTGCCAGCTCACCATTTTTTTTCAGCAATGAGCAGTTCTTC. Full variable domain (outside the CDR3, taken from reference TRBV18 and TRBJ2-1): NAGVMQNPRHLVRRRGQEARLRCSPMKGHSHVYWYRQLPEEGLKFMVYLQKENIIDESGMPKERFSAEFPKEGPSILRIQQVVRGDSAAYFCASSPFFFSNEQFFGPGTRLTVL.

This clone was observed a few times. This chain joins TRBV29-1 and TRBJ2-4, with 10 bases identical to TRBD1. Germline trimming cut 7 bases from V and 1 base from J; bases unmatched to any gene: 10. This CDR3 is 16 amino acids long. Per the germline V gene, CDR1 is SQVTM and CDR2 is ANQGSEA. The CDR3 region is CSGSTGGYKAKNIQYF. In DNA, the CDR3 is TGCAGCGGATCGACAGGGGGCTATAAGGCCAAAAACATTCAGTACTTC.

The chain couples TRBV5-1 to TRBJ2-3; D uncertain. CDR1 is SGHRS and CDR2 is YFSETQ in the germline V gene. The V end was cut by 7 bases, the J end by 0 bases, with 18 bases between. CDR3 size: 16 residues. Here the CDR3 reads CASGPRVLSSTDTQYF. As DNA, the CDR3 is TGCGCCAGCGGCCCTCGGGTACTTTCTAGCACAGATACGCAGTATTTT.

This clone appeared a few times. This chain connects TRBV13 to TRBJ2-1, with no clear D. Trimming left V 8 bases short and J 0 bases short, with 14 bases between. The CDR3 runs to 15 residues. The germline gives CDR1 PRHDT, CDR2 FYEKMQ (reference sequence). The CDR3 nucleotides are TGTGCCAGCTCTCCCCTAGTAAGCTCCTACAATGAGCAGTTCTTC. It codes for CASSPLVSSYNEQFF.

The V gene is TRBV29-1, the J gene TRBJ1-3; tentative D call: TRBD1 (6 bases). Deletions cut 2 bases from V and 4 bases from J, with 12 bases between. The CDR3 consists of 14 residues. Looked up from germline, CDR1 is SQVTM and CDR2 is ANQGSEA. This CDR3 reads CSVETGAYGNTIYF. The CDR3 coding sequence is TGCAGCGTTGAAACGGGGGCTTACGGAAACACCATATATTTT.

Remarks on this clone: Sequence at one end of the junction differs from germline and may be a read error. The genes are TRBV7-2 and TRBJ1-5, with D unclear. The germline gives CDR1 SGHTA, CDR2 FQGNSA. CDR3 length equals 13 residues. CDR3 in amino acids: CASSIVHAQRQHF. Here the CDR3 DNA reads TGTGCCAGCAGCATCGTACATGCGCAGCGCCAGCATTTT.

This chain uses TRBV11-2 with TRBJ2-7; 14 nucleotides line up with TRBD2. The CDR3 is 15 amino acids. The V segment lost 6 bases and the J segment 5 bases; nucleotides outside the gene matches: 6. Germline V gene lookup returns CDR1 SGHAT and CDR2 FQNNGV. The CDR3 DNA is TGTGCCAGCAGGCAGGGACTAGCGGGAGCCCACGAGCAGTACTTC. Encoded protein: CASRQGLAGAHEQYF.

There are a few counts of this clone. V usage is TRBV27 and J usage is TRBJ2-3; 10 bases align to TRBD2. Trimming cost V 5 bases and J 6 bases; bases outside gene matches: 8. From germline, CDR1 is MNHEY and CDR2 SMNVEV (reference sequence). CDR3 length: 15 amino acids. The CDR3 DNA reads TGTGCCAGCAGTATCTCTAGCGGGAGCAGGGATACGCAGTATTTT. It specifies CASSISSGSRDTQYF.

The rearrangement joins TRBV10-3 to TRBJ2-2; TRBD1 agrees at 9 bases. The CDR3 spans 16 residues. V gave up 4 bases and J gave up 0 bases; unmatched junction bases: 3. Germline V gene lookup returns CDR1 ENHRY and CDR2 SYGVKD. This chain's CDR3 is CAISGQGVANTGELFF. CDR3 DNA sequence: TGTGCCATCAGTGGACAGGGGGTTGCGAACACCGGGGAGCTGTTTTTT.

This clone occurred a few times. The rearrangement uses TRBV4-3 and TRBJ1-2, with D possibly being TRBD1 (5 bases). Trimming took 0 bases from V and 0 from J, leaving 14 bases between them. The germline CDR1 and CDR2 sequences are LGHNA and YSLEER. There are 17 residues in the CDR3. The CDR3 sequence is CASSQDVGVPANYGYTF. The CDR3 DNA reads TGCGCCAGCAGCCAAGACGTAGGGGTCCCAGCTAACTATGGCTACACCTTC.

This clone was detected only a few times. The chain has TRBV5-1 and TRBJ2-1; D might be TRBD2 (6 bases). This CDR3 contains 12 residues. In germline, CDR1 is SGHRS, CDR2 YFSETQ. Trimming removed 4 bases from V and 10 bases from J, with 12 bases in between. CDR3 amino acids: CASSITRGEQFF. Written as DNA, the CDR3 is TGCGCCAGCAGCATAACACGGGGGGAGCAGTTCTTC.

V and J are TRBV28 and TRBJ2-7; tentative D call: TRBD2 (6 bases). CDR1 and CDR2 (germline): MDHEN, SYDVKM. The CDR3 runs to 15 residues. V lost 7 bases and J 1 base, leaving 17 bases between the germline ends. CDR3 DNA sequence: TGTGCCAGCACCCTGCGGGGTGGTTTTTCCTACGAGCAGTACTTC. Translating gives CASTLRGGFSYEQYF.

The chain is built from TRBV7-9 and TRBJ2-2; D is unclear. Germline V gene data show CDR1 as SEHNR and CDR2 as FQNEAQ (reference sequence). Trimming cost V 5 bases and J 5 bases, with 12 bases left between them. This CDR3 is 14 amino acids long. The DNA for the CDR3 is TGTGCCAGCAGCCTCGACCGGCCGACCGGGGAGCTGTTTTTT. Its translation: CASSLDRPTGELFF.

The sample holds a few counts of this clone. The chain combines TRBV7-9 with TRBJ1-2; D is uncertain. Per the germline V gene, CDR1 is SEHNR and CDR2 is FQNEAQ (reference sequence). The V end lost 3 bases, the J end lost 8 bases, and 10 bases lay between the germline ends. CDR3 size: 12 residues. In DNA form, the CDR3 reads TGTGCCAGCAGCTTTCCCCTGGGAGGCTACACCTTC. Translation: CASSFPLGGYTF.

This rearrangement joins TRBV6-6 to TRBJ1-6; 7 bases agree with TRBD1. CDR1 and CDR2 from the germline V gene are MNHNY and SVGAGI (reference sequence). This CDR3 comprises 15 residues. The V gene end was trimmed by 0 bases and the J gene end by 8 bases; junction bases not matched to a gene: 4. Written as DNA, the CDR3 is TGTGCCAGCAGTTACTCGAGACAGGGCTATTCACCCCTCCACTTT. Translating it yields CASSYSRQGYSPLHF.

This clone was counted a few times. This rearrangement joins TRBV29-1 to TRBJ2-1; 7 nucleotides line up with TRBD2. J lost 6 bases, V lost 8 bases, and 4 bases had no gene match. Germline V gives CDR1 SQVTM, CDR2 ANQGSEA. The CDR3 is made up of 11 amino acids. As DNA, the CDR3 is TGCAGCAGCCGACTAGCCAATGAGCAGTTCTTC. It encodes CSSRLANEQFF.

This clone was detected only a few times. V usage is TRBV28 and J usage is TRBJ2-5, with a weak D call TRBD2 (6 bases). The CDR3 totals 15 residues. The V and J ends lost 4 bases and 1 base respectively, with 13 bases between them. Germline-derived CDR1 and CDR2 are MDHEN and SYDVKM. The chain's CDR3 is CASSSLGRGQETQYF. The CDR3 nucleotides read TGTGCCAGCAGTTCCCTCGGGAGAGGCCAAGAGACCCAGTACTTC.

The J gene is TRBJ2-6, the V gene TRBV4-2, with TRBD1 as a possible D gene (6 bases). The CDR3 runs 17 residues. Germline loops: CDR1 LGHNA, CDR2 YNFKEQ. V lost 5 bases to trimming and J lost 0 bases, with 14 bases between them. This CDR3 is CASSYSGTNSGANVLTF. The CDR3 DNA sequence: TGTGCCAGCAGCTACTCCGGGACAAACTCTGGGGCCAACGTCCTGACTTTC.

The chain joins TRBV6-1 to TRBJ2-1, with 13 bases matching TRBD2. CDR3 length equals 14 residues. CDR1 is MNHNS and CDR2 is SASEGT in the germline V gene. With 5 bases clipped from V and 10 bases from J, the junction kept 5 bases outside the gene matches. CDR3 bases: TGTGCCAGCAGTTGGACTAGCGGGAGTGGGGAGCAGTTCTTC. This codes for CASSWTSGSGEQFF.

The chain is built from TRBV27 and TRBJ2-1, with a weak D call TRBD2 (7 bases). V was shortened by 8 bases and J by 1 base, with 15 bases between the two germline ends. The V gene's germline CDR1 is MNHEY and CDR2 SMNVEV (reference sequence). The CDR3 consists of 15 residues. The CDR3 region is CASRWRGLSYNEQFF. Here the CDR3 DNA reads TGTGCCAGCCGTTGGCGGGGGCTATCCTACAATGAGCAGTTCTTC.

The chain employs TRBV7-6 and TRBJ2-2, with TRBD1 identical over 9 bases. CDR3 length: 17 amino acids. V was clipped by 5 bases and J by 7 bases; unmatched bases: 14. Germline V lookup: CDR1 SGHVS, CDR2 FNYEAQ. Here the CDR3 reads CASSGGSRDRAVGELFF. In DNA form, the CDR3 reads TGTGCCAGCAGCGGGGGAAGCCGGGACAGGGCGGTCGGGGAGCTGTTTTTT.